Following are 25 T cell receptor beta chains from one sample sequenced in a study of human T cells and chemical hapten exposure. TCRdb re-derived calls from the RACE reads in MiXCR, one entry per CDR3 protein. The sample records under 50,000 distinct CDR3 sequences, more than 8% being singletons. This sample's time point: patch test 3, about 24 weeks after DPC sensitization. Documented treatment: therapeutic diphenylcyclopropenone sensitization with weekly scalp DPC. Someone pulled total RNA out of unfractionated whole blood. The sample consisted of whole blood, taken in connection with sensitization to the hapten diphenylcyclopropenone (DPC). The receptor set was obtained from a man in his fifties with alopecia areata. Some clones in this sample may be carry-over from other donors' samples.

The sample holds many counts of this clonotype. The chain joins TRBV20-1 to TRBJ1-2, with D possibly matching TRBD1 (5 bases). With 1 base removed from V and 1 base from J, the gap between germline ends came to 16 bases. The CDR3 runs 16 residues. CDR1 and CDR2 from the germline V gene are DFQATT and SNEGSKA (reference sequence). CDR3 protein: CSARGSGDRHNYGYTF. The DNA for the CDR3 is TGCAGTGCTAGAGGGTCCGGGGACCGTCATAACTATGGCTACACCTTC.

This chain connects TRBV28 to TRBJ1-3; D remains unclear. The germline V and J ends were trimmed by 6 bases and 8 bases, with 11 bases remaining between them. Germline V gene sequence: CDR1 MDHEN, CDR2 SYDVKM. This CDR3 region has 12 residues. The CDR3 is CASSSAGDTIYF. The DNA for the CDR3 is TGTGCCAGCAGCTCGGCCGGTGACACCATATATTTT.

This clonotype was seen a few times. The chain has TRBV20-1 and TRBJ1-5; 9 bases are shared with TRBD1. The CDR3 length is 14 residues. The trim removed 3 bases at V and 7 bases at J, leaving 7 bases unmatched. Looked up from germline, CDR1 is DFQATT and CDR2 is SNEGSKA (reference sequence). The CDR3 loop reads CSASRDREGQPQHF. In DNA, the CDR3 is TGCAGTGCTAGCAGGGACAGGGAGGGACAGCCCCAGCATTTT.

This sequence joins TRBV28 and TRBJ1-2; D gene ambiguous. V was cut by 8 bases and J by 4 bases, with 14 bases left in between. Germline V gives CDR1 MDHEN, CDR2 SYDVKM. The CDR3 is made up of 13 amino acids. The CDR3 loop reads CASLSGGPYGYTF. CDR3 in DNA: TGTGCCAGCCTTTCCGGAGGGCCCTATGGCTACACCTTC.

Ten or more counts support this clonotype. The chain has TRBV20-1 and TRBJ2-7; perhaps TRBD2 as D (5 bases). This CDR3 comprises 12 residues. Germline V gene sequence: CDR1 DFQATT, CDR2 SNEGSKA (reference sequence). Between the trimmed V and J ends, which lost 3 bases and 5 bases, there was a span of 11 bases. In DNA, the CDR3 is TGCAGTGCTAGTACGGGATGGAACGAGCAGTACTTC. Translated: CSASTGWNEQYF.

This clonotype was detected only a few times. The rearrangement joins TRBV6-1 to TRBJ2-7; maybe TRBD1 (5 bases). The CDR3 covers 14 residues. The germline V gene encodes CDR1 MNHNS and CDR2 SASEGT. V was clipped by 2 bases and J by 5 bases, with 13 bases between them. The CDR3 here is CASSEQGREDEQYF. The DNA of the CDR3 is TGTGCCAGCAGTGAACAGGGAAGAGAGGACGAGCAGTACTTC.

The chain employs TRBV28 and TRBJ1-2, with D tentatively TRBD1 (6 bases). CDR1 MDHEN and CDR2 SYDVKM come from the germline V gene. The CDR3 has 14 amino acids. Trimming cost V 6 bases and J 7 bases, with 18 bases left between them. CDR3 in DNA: TGTGCCAGCAGCCCAGGGGTGACGGTCCGTGGCTACACCTTC. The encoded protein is CASSPGVTVRGYTF.

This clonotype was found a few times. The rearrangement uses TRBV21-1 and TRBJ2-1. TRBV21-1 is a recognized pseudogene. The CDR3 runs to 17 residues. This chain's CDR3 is CASSAPGRGSSYNEQFF. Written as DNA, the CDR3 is TGTGCCAGCAGCGCTCCTGGACGGGGGAGCTCCTACAATGAGCAGTTCTTC.

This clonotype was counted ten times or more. The CDR3 loop reads CASSFQGTGIGYTF. The CDR3 bases are TGTGCCAGTAGTTTCCAGGGGACAGGGATTGGCTACACCTTC. The V call is TRBV19, the J call TRBJ1-2; 9 bases line up with TRBD1. This CDR3 comprises 14 residues. V lost 5 bases and J lost 7; bases outside the gene matches: 8. The germline V gene encodes CDR1 LNHDA and CDR2 SQIVND (reference sequence).

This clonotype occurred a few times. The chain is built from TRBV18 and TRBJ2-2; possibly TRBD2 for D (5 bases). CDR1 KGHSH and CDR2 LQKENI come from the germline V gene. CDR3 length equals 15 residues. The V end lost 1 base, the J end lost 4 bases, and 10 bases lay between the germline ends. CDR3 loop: CASSPQSGGTGELFF. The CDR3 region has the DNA TGTGCCAGCTCACCACAATCTGGAGGCACCGGGGAGCTGTTTTTT.

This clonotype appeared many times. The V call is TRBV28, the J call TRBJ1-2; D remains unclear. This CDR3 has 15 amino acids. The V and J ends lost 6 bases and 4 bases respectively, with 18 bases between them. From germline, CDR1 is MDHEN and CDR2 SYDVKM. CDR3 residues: CASSRFPDGLYGYTF. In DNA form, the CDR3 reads TGTGCCAGCAGCCGTTTTCCGGACGGCCTCTATGGCTACACCTTC.

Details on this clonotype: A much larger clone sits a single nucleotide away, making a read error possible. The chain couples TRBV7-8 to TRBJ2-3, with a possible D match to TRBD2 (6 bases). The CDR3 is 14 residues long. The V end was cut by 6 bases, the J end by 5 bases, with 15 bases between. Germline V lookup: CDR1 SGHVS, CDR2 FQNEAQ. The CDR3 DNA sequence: TGTGCCAGCAGGGGCGGAGGGTGGATAGATACGCAGTATTTT. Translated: CASRGGGWIDTQYF.

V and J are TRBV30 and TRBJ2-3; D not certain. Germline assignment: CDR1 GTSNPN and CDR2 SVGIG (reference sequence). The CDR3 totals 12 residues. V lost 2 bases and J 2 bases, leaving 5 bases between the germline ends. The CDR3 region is CAWSLNTDTQYF. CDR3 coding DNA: TGTGCCTGGAGTCTAAACACAGATACGCAGTATTTT.

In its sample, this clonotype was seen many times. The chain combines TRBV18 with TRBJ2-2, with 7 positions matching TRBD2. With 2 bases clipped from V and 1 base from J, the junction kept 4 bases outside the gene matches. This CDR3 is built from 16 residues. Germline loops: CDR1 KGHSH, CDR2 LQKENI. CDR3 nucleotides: TGTGCCAGCTCACCAAAGATAGCGGGGAACACCGGGGAGCTGTTTTTT. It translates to CASSPKIAGNTGELFF. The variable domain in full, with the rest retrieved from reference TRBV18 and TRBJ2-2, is NAGVMQNPRHLVRRRGQEARLRCSPMKGHSHVYWYRQLPEEGLKFMVYLQKENIIDESGMPKERFSAEFPKEGPSILRIQQVVRGDSAAYFCASSPKIAGNTGELFFGEGSRLTVL.

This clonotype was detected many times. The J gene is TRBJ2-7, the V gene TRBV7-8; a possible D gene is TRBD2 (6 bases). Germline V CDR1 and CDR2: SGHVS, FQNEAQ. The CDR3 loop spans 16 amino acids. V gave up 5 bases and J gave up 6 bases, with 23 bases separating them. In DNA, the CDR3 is TGTGCCAGCAGCCCTAAATTAGGAGGGTTGGAAGGCGAGCAGTACTTC. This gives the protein CASSPKLGGLEGEQYF.

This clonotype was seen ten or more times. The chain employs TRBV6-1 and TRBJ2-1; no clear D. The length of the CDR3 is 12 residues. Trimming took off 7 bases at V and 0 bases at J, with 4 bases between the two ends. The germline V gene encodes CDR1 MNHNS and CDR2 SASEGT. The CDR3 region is CASIRSYNEQFF. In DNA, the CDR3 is TGTGCCAGCATTCGCTCCTACAATGAGCAGTTCTTC.

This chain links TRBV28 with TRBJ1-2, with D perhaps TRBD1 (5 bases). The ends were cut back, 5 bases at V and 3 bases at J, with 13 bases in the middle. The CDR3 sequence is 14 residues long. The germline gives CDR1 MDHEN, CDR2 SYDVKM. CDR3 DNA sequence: TGTGCCAGCAGTGGGACCGGGGACCACTATGGCTACACCTTC. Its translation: CASSGTGDHYGYTF.

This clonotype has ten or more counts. CDR3 sequence reads: CASSLGGNTEAFF. The CDR3 nucleotides read TGTGCCAGCAGCTTAGGGGGTAACACTGAAGCTTTCTTT. This chain joins TRBV11-2 and TRBJ1-1; D ambiguous. V was shortened by 1 base and J by 2 bases, with 5 bases between the two germline ends. Germline V lookup: CDR1 SGHAT, CDR2 FQNNGV. The CDR3 contains 13 residues. Looking up the rest from reference TRBV11-2 and TRBJ1-1 gives the full variable domain: EAGVAQSPRYKIIEKRQSVAFWCNPISGHATLYWYQQILGQGPKLLIQFQNNGVVDDSQLPKDRFSAERLKGVDSTLKIQPAKLEDSAVYLCASSLGGNTEAFFGQGTRLTVV.

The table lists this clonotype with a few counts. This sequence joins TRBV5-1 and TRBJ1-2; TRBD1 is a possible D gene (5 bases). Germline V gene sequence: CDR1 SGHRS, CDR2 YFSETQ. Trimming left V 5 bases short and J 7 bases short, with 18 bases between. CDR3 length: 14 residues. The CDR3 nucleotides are TGCGCCAGCAGTTCCATTTCAGGGTTAGCTGGCTACACCTTC. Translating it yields CASSSISGLAGYTF.

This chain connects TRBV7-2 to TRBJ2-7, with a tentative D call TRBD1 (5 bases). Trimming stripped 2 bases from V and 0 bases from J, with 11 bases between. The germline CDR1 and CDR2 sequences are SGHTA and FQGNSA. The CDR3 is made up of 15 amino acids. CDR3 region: CASSLLAGYSYEQYF. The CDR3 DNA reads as TGTGCCAGCAGCTTACTCGCAGGGTACTCCTACGAGCAGTACTTC.

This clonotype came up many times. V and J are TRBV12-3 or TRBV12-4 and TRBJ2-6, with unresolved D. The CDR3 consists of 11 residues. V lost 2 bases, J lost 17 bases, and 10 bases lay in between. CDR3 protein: CASSLIRSLTF. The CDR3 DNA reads TGTGCCAGCAGTTTAATCAGGTCGTTGACTTTC.

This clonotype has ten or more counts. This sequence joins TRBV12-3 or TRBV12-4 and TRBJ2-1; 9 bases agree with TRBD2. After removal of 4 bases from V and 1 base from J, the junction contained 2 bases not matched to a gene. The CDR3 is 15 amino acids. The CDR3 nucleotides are TGTGCCAGCAGTTGGGCGGGAGGGTCCTACAATGAGCAGTTCTTC. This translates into CASSWAGGSYNEQFF.

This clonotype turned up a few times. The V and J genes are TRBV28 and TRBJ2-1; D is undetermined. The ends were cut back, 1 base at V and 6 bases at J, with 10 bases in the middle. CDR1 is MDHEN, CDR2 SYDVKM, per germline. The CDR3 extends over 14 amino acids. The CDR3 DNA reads TGTGCCAGCAGTTTATCTGGGTCCAGCAATGAGCAGTTCTTC. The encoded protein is CASSLSGSSNEQFF.

This CDR3 reads CASSQIGQIAKNIQYF. CDR3 DNA sequence: TGTGCCAGCAGCCAAATAGGGCAGATAGCCAAAAACATTCAGTACTTC. The V gene is TRBV7-2, the J gene TRBJ2-4; D gene ambiguous. Germline V lookup: CDR1 SGHTA, CDR2 FQGNSA. Trimming took off 5 bases at V and 0 bases at J, with 14 bases between the two ends. This CDR3 has 16 amino acids.

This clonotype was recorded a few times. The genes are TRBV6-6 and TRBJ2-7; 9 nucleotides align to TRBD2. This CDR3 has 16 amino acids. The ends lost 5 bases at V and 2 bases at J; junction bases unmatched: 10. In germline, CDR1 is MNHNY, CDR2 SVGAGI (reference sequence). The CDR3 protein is CASSVVAGVPPYEQYF. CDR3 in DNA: TGTGCCAGCAGTGTGGTAGCGGGAGTCCCACCCTACGAGCAGTACTTC.